The clone carrying this TCR beta chain was seen many times. Its antigen is currently unknown. Losses at the gene ends were 5 bases for V and 12 bases for J; bases not matched to a gene: 8. Germline V gene data show CDR1 as SEHNR and CDR2 as FQNEAQ (reference sequence). This CDR3 contains 13 residues. Amplification targeted TCR beta CDR3 regions from RNA transcripts. First-round RT-PCR of the TCR CDR3 relied on the HTBI primer set. TCRdb reprocessed the multiplex PCR reads with MiXCR, giving one entry per CDR3 protein. This table has 480,000 or so distinct CDR3 sequences, 46% appearing once. This entry comes from a study of T cells in Graves' hyperthyroidism and ophthalmopathy. Study-wide results and caveats: Most thyroid clonotypes with frequency above 0.001 were detected in blood. Stable hyperthyroidism and ophthalmopathy were separated using 13 V-J signatures. Onset of ophthalmopathy came a median about 6.5 months after the model predicted it.

Sequenced input: peripheral blood or thyroid tissue (not recorded which). This rearrangement joins TRBV7-9 to TRBJ1-5, with 9 bases lining up with TRBD1. This sequence was found in an adult woman with Graves' disease, either hyperthyroidism or ophthalmopathy (not recorded which). The CDR3 DNA reads as TGTGCCAGCAGCGAGGGACAGGGAATGGTCCAGCATTTT. This encodes CASSEGQGMVQHF. Looking up the rest from reference TRBV7-9 and TRBJ1-5 gives the full variable domain: DTGVSQNPRHKITKRGQNVTFRCDPISEHNRLYWYRQTLGQGPEFLTYFQNEAQLEKSRLLSDRFSAERPKGSFSTLEIQRTEQGDSAMYLCASSEGQGMVQHFGDGTRLSIL.